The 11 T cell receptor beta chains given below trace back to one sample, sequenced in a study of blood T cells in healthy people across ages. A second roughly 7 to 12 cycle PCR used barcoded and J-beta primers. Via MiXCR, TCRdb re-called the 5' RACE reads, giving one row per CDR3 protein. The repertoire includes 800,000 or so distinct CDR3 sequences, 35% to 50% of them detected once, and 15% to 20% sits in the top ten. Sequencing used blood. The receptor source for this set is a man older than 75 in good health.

CDR3 coding DNA: TGTGCCAGCAGCCACACGCGGGGGCCCTACAATGAGCAGTTCTTC. Protein: CASSHTRGPYNEQFF. V gene TRBV9 combines with J gene TRBJ2-1; D is possibly TRBD2 (7 bases). CDR3 size: 15 residues. V dropped 4 bases and J dropped 2 bases, with 13 bases sitting between them. Germline CDR1 reads SGDLS; CDR2 reads YYNGEE.

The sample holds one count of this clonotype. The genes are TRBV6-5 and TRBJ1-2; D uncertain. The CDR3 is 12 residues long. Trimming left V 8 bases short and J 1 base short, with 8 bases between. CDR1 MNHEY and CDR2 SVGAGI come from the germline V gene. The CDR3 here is CASGWSNYGYTF. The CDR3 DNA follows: TGTGCCAGCGGATGGAGTAACTATGGCTACACCTTC.

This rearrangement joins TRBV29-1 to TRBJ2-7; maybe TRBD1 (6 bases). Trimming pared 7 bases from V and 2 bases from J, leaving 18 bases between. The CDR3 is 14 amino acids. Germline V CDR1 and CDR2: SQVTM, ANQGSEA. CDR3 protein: CSALQGSSAYEQYF. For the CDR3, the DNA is TGCAGCGCCCTACAGGGTAGTTCCGCCTACGAGCAGTACTTC.

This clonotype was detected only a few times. The CDR3 DNA sequence: TGCAGTGTGAAGACTAGAAACGAGCAGTACTTC. Translation: CSVKTRNEQYF. The V call is TRBV20-1, the J call TRBJ2-7, with D tentatively TRBD2 (6 bases). The V end was cut by 7 bases, the J end by 5 bases, with 12 bases between. Germline CDR1 is DFQATT and CDR2 is SNEGSKA (reference sequence). The CDR3 runs 11 residues.

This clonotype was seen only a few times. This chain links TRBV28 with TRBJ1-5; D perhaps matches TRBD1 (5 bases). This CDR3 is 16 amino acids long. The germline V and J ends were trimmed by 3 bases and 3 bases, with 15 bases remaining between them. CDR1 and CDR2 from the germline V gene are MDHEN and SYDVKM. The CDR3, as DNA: TGTGCCAGCAGTTTGGGGCTCAGGGCTCTCAATCAGCCCCAGCATTTT. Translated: CASSLGLRALNQPQHF.

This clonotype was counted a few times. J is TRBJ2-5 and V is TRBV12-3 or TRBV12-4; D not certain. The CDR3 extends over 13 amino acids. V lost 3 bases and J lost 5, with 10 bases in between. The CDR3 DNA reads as TGTGCCAGCAGTTTTCGACCGGATGAGACCCAGTACTTC. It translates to CASSFRPDETQYF.

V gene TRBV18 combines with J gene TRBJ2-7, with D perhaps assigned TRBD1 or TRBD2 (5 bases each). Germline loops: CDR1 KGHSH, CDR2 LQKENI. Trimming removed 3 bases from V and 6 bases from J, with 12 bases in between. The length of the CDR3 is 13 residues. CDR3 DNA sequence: TGTGCCAGCTCACCCGGGACCCTGGGCGAGCAGTACTTC. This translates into CASSPGTLGEQYF.

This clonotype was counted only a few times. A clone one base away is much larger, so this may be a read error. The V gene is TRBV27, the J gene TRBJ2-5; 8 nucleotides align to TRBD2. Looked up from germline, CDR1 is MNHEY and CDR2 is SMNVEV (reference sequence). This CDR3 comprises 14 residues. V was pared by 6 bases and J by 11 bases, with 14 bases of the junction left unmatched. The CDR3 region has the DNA TGTGCCAGCAGCCCCAGCGGGAGCCGGAATGAGCAGTACTTC. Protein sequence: CASSPSGSRNEQYF.

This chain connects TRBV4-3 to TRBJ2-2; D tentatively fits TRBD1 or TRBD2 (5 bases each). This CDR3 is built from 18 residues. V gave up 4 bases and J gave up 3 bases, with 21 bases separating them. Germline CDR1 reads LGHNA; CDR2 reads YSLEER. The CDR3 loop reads CASSLSTTGTTYTGELFF. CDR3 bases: TGCGCCAGCAGCCTCTCTACCACCGGGACCACCTACACCGGGGAGCTGTTTTTT.

CDR3 bases: TGCAGTGCTAGGAATTACGGCGATGAGCAGTTCTTC. Its translation: CSARNYGDEQFF. This chain joins TRBV20-1 and TRBJ2-1, with D hard to call. CDR1 and CDR2 (germline): DFQATT, SNEGSKA (reference sequence). Trimming left V 3 bases short and J 8 bases short, with 11 bases between. The CDR3 extends over 12 amino acids.

The CDR3 bases are TGTGCCAGCAGCCATAACACTAGCGCCAAGTACTTC. Encoded protein: CASSHNTSAKYF. This sequence joins TRBV11-2 and TRBJ2-5; 7 nucleotides line up with TRBD2. Germline CDR1 and CDR2: SGHAT and FQNNGV. V lost 5 bases to trimming and J lost 12 bases; unmatched junction nucleotides: 9. The CDR3 covers 12 residues. Together with reference TRBV11-2 and TRBJ2-5, the CDR3 gives the full variable domain: EAGVAQSPRYKIIEKRQSVAFWCNPISGHATLYWYQQILGQGPKLLIQFQNNGVVDDSQLPKDRFSAERLKGVDSTLKIQPAKLEDSAVYLCASSHNTSAKYFGPGTRLLVL.